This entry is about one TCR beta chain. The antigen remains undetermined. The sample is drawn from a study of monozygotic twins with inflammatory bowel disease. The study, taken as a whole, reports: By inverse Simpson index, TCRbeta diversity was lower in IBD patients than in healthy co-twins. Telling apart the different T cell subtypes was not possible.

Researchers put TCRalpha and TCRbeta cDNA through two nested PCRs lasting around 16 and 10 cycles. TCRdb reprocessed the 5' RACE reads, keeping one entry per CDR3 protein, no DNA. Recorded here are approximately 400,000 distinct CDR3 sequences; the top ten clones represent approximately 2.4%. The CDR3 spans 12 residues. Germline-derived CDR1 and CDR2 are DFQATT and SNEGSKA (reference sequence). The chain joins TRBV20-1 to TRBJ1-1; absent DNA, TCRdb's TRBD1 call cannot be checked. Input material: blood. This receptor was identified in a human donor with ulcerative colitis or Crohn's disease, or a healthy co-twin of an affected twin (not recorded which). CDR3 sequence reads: CSAGQGNTEAFF.